This TCR beta chain was observed in a study of blood T cell repertoires in COVID-19. TCRdb's table, derived via immunoSEQ multiplex PCR, lists solely in-frame clones and lacks some. Among about 200,000 clones listed, approximately 84% were seen once. The CDR3 has 17 amino acids. V gave up 6 bases and J gave up 1 base; unmatched junction bases: 8. Germline V gives CDR1 SNHLY, CDR2 FYNNEI. The receptor was derived from a man aged 40-50 years who had recovered from COVID-19. Sequenced input: PBMCs or T cells enriched from blood (not recorded which). V and J are TRBV2 and TRBJ1-5; TRBD1 matches 11 bases. In DNA form, the CDR3 reads TGTGCCAGCAGCGTCGGGACAGGGGGTTGGAGCAATCAGCCCCAGCATTTT. Translated, it gives CASSVGTGGWSNQPQHF.